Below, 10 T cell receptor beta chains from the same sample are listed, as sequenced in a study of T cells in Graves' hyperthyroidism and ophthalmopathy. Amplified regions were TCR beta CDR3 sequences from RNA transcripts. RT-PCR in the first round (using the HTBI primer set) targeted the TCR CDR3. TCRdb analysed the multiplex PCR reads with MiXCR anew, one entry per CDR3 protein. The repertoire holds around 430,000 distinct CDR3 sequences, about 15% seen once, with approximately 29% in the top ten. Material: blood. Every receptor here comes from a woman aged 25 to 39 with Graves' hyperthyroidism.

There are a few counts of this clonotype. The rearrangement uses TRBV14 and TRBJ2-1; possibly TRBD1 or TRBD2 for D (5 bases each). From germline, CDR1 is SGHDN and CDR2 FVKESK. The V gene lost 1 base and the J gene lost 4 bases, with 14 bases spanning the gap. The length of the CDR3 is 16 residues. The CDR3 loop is CASSQGVRDPYNEQFF. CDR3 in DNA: TGTGCCAGCAGCCAAGGGGTTAGGGACCCTTACAATGAGCAGTTCTTC.

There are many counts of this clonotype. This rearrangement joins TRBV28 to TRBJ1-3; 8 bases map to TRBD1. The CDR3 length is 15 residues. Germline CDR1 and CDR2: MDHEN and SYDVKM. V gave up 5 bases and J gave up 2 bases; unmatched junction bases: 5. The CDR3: CASSALTGAGNTIYF. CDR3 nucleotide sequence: TGTGCCAGCAGTGCCCTGACAGGGGCTGGAAACACCATATATTTT.

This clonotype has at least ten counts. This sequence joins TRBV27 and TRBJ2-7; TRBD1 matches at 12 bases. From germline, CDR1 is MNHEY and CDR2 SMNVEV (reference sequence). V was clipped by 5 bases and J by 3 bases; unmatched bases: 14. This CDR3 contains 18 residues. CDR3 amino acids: CASSPAGTGGGLIYEQYF. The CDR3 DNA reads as TGTGCCAGCAGTCCCGCCGGGACAGGGGGCGGACTAATCTACGAGCAGTACTTC.

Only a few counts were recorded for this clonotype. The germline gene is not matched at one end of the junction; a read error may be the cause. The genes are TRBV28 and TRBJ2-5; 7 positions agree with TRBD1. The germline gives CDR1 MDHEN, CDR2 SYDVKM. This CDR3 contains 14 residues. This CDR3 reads CANSSPDRVETQYF. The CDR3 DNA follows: TGTGCCAACAGTTCCCCAGACAGGGTGGAGACCCAGTACTTC.

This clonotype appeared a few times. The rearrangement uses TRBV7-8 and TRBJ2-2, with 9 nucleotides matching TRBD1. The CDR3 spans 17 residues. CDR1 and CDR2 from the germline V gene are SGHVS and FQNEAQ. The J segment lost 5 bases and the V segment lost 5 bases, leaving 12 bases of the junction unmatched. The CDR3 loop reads CASSTHTGQGWTGELFF. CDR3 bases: TGTGCCAGCAGCACTCATACAGGACAGGGGTGGACCGGGGAGCTGTTTTTT.

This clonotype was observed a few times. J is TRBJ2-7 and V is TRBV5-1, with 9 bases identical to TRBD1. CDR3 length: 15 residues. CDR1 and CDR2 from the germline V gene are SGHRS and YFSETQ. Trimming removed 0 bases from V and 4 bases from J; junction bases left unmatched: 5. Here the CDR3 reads CASSLEGQGLYEQYF. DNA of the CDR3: TGCGCCAGCAGCTTGGAAGGACAGGGGTTGTACGAGCAGTACTTC.

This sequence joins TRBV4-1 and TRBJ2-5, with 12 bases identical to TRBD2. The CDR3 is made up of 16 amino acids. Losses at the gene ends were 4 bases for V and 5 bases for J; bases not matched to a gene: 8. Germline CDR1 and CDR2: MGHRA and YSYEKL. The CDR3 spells CASSLGGLAGWETQYF. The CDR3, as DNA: TGCGCCAGCAGCCTTGGTGGACTAGCGGGGTGGGAGACCCAGTACTTC.

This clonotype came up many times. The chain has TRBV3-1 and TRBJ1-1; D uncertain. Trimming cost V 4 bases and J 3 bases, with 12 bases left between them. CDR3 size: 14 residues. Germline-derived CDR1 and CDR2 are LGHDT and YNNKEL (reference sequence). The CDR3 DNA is TGTGCCAGCAGCCCCCGTCTCTCGGACACTGAAGCTTTCTTT. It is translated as CASSPRLSDTEAFF.

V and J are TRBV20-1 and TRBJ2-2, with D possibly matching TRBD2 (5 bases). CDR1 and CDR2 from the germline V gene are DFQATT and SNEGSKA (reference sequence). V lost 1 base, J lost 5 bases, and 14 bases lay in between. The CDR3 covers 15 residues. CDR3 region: CSARATAPGTGELFF. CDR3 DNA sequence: TGCAGTGCTAGAGCGACGGCCCCGGGAACCGGGGAGCTGTTTTTT.

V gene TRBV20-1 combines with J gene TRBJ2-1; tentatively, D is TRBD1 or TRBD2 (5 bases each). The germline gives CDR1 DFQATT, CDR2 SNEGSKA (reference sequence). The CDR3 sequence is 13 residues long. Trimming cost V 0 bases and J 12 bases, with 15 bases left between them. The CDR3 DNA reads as TGCAGTGCTAGAGACTCCGGGACGGTAGGGCAGTTCTTC. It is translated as CSARDSGTVGQFF.